One T cell receptor (beta chain) is described in this entry. This clonotype appeared once. No cognate antigen has been identified for it. No quality values exist for individual bases; no much larger clone is one base distant. One read amounts to weak evidence. The CDR3, from cysteine to phenylalanine, totals 15 residues. Just the 45-base CDR3 DNA is kept, in frame starting at base 1. Reading the germline V gene gives CDR1 LGHNA and CDR2 YNFKEQ. The V end loses 1 base and the J end loses 4 bases, and a stretch of 12 bases separates them. Libraries were made using PCR. The instrument was an Illumina HiSeq 2500. Molecular barcoding was employed in the preparation of TCR libraries, with unique molecular identifiers being used to normalize TCRbeta repertoire quantification. TCRdb's own reprocessing of the public reads used fastp at Q25 and MiXCR and kept productive beta chains. Rows with one shared CDR3 protein collapse into an entry with the most common genes and DNA. The sample table records hundreds of thousands of distinct CDR3 sequences; around a sixth of these occur just once. Approximately 1% of the sample is taken by the ten largest.

The sample comes from a study of T-cell reconstitution after alpha-beta-depleted transplantation in children listed by TCRdb under 2016. At the level of the whole study: Using TCR repertoire profiling, the study followed T-cell immune reconstitution in a quantitative way in children after TCRalphabeta/CD19-depleted allogeneic hematopoietic cell transplantation.

This sequence originates from a human donor who donated a stem cell graft to a child with acute myeloid leukemia. The rearranged segments are TRBV4-2 and TRBJ2-3; no D segment can be confidently identified. This specimen was PBMCs from the stem cell graft donor, taken from the stem cell graft. This receptor has the CDR3 CASSQGAYVSDTQYF. In nucleotide form, the sequence is TGTGCCAGCAGCCAAGGAGCGTATGTATCAGATACGCAGTATTTT.